The 14 T cell receptor beta chains below were found in one sample sequenced in a study of T cell repertoires and HLA-DP antigens (dated by TCRdb to 2017 to 2018). These receptors have no known antigen. Library generation was performed with the immunoSEQ multiplex PCR assay. The clones in this table, taken by TCRdb from immuneACCESS, are in-frame only. Not every clone is retained; where verified, under half of the shortfall comes from an unresolved V gene, and the cause of the rest is unknown. Within this sample are around 90,000 clones, with roughly nine tenths of them counted one time only. Jointly, the top ten make up around 1.7% of the sample. Sequenced sample: CD4+ T cells from PBMCs. Receptors originate from a man aged 50 or older in good health and CMV-seronegative.

The gene calls are TRBV4-3 and TRBJ1-6; D is uncertain. V lost 1 base and J lost 3, with 10 bases in between. Germline V lookup: CDR1 LGHNA, CDR2 YSLEER. The CDR3 extends over 16 amino acids. CDR3 bases: TGCGCCAGCAGCCAAGGCTCTGAGGTCTATAATTCACCCCTCCACTTT. It specifies CASSQGSEVYNSPLHF.

The chain is built from TRBV7-8 and TRBJ2-6; 7 bases are shared with TRBD1. The CDR3 contains 18 residues. Germline-derived CDR1 and CDR2 are SGHVS and FQNEAQ. Trimming cost V 1 base and J 0 bases; bases outside gene matches: 6. The CDR3 protein is CASSLVGRGSSGANVLTF. The CDR3 bases are TGTGCCAGCAGCTTAGTCGGCAGGGGGAGCTCTGGGGCCAACGTCCTGACTTTC.

The chain is built from TRBV7-9 and TRBJ2-5, with a possible D match to TRBD2 (6 bases). Germline V gives CDR1 SEHNR, CDR2 FQNEAQ (reference sequence). The V and J ends lost 4 bases and 4 bases respectively, with 13 bases between them. CDR3 size: 14 residues. The CDR3 bases are TGTGCCAGCAGCTGGGGACTCGCCGGAGAGACCCAGTACTTC. It specifies CASSWGLAGETQYF. The whole variable domain, remainder taken from reference TRBV7-9 and TRBJ2-5, is DTGVSQNPRHKITKRGQNVTFRCDPISEHNRLYWYRQTLGQGPEFLTYFQNEAQLEKSRLLSDRFSAERPKGSFSTLEIQRTEQGDSAMYLCASSWGLAGETQYFGPGTRLLVL.

This clone was seen at least ten times. This rearrangement joins TRBV7-8 to TRBJ2-3; perhaps TRBD1 as D (5 bases). This CDR3 has 14 amino acids. Deletions cut 4 bases from V and 2 bases from J, with 10 bases between. CDR1 is SGHVS and CDR2 is FQNEAQ in the germline V gene. CDR3 amino acids: CASSWGTDTDTQYF. The DNA of the CDR3 is TGTGCCAGCAGCTGGGGCACTGACACAGATACGCAGTATTTT.

The chain carries TRBV9 and TRBJ2-1, with D perhaps TRBD2 (6 bases). There are 15 residues in the CDR3. The ends were cut back, 0 bases at V and 8 bases at J, with 15 bases in the middle. Germline values: CDR1 SGDLS, CDR2 YYNGEE. The CDR3 protein is CASSVAGVVLHEQFF. For the CDR3, the DNA is TGTGCCAGCAGCGTAGCGGGAGTGGTTTTGCATGAGCAGTTCTTC.

The J gene is TRBJ2-1, the V gene TRBV5-6; possibly TRBD2 for D (5 bases). Trimming cost V 2 bases and J 0 bases, with 15 bases left between them. Germline V gene data show CDR1 as SGHDT and CDR2 as YYEEEE. This CDR3 has 17 amino acids. The CDR3 loop reads CASSFPASTSSYNEQFF. The CDR3 DNA reads TGTGCCAGCAGCTTTCCCGCTAGCACCAGCTCCTACAATGAGCAGTTCTTC.

The gene calls are TRBV6-5 and TRBJ2-1; 10 bases are a match to TRBD2. The CDR3 has 14 amino acids. V lost 8 bases, J lost 4 bases, and 5 bases stayed unmatched. Germline CDR1 reads MNHEY; CDR2 reads SVGAGI. The DNA of the CDR3 is TGTGCCAGCGCGCTAGCGGGAGAGTACAATGAGCAGTTCTTC. Protein: CASALAGEYNEQFF.

The CDR3 DNA reads TGTGCCTGGAAGGAATGGACTAGCGGGTACAATGAGCAGTTCTTC. Its protein product is CAWKEWTSGYNEQFF. This chain uses TRBV30 with TRBJ2-1; 11 nucleotides agree with TRBD2. Germline values: CDR1 GTSNPN, CDR2 SVGIG (reference sequence). V dropped 4 bases and J dropped 4; count of bases not matched to a gene: 6. This CDR3 spans 15 amino acids.

The V gene is TRBV18, the J gene TRBJ1-2; 8 bases are shared with TRBD1. Germline trimming cut 0 bases from V and 7 bases from J; bases unmatched to any gene: 16. CDR3 length equals 18 residues. CDR1 is KGHSH, CDR2 LQKENI, per germline. Here the CDR3 reads CASSPPVQGASSPSGYTF. The CDR3 DNA sequence: TGTGCCAGCTCACCACCTGTCCAGGGGGCTTCAAGCCCTAGTGGCTACACCTTC. Looking up the rest from reference TRBV18 and TRBJ1-2 gives the full variable domain: NAGVMQNPRHLVRRRGQEARLRCSPMKGHSHVYWYRQLPEEGLKFMVYLQKENIIDESGMPKERFSAEFPKEGPSILRIQQVVRGDSAAYFCASSPPVQGASSPSGYTFGSGTRLTVV.

This rearrangement joins TRBV4-3 to TRBJ2-2; tentatively, D is TRBD2 (6 bases). Germline V CDR1 and CDR2: LGHNA, YSLEER. Trimming left V 1 base short and J 4 bases short, with 7 bases between. The CDR3 is 14 residues long. CDR3 region: CASSQVGGTGELFF. The CDR3, as DNA: TGCGCCAGCAGCCAAGTGGGGGGCACCGGGGAGCTGTTTTTT.

The chain combines TRBV7-9 with TRBJ2-2; perhaps D is TRBD1 or TRBD2 (5 bases each). Germline-derived CDR1 and CDR2 are SEHNR and FQNEAQ (reference sequence). V lost 8 bases, J lost 3 bases, and 7 bases lay in between. The CDR3 spans 12 residues. DNA for the CDR3: TGTGCCAGCGGGACGTACACCGGGGAGCTGTTTTTT. Translated, it gives CASGTYTGELFF.

CDR3 amino acids: CASSPNQAEGETQYF. CDR3 DNA sequence: TGTGCCAGCTCACCAAATCAAGCGGAAGGAGAGACCCAGTACTTC. This chain connects TRBV18 to TRBJ2-5; tentative D call: TRBD2 (5 bases). Looked up from germline, CDR1 is KGHSH and CDR2 is LQKENI. V lost 2 bases and J 4 bases, leaving 14 bases between the germline ends. The CDR3 has 15 amino acids. The full variable domain, in which reference TRBV18 and TRBJ2-5 provide the parts outside the CDR3, is NAGVMQNPRHLVRRRGQEARLRCSPMKGHSHVYWYRQLPEEGLKFMVYLQKENIIDESGMPKERFSAEFPKEGPSILRIQQVVRGDSAAYFCASSPNQAEGETQYFGPGTRLLVL.

In its sample, this clone was seen once. V gene TRBV7-2 combines with J gene TRBJ2-5, with D perhaps TRBD1 or TRBD2 (5 bases each). The V and J ends lost 5 bases and 2 bases respectively, with 21 bases between them. The CDR3 length is 17 residues. CDR1 and CDR2 (germline): SGHTA, FQGNSA. CDR3 amino acids: CASSPAGAGLLQETQYF. CDR3 in DNA: TGTGCCAGCAGCCCTGCCGGGGCAGGGCTCCTTCAAGAGACCCAGTACTTC.

In nucleotides, the CDR3 is TGTGCCAGTACCCCCTGGGACAAGAATCAGCCCCAGCATTTT. Its translation is CASTPWDKNQPQHF. This chain connects TRBV19 to TRBJ1-5; possibly TRBD1 for D (6 bases). V lost 7 bases, J lost 4 bases, and 14 bases lay in between. This CDR3 has 14 residues. CDR1 LNHDA and CDR2 SQIVND come from the germline V gene (reference sequence). The full variable domain, with the rest looked up from reference TRBV19 and TRBJ1-5, is DGGITQSPKYLFRKEGQNVTLSCEQNLNHDAMYWYRQDPGQGLRLIYYSQIVNDFQKGDIAEGYSVSREKKESFPLTVTSAQKNPTAFYLCASTPWDKNQPQHFGDGTRLSIL.